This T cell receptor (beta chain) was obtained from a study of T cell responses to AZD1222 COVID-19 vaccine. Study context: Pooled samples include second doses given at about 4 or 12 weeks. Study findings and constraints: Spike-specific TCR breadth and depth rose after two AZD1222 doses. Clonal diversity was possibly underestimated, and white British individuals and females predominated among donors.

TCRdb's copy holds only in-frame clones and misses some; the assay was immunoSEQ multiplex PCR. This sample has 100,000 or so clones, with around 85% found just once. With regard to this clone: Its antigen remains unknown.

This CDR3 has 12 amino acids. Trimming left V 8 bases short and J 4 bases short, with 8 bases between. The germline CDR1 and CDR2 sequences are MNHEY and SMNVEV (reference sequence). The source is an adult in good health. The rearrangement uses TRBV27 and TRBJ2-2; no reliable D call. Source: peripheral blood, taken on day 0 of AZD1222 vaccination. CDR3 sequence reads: CASGVFTGELFF. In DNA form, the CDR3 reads TGTGCCAGCGGCGTGTTCACCGGGGAGCTGTTTTTT.